This is a list of T cell receptor beta chains from one sample in a study of human T cells and chemical hapten exposure. TCRdb itself ran the RACE reads through MiXCR, one entry per CDR3 protein. This sample has roughly 98,000 distinct CDR3 sequences, with 12% found just once. The specimen comprised whole blood, sampled in connection with sensitization to the hapten diphenylcyclopropenone (DPC). The receptor set was obtained from a woman between 35 and 50 years old with alopecia areata. Some clones in this sample may be carry-over from other donors' samples. Each CDR3 is given with its conserved first and last residue. The D gene is left open where the match is weak. Size tells how often a clone was seen (once, few, many) or the class of an expanded clone, and some rows leave it out.

v_gene	d_gene	len	abundance	j_gene	CDR3nt	CDR3aa
TRBV7-2	NA	15	NA	TRBJ2-7	TGTGCCAGCAGCTTAGGCGGGACCCTCACCTACGAGCAGTACTTC	CASSLGGTLTYEQYF
TRBV19	TRBD2	16	few	TRBJ2-1	TGTGCCAGTAGTGGAAGGACTAGCGGGAGTCCCAATGAGCAGTTCTTC	CASSGRTSGSPNEQFF
TRBV4-3	NA	15	NA	TRBJ2-2	TGCGCCAGCAGCCAAGTCACTGCGAACACCGGGGAGCTGTTTTTT	CASSQVTANTGELFF
TRBV6-6	NA	13	many	TRBJ2-7	TGTGCCAGCAGTTACTCGGTCTGGGACGAGCAGTACTTC	CASSYSVWDEQYF
TRBV28	NA	15	NA	TRBJ1-2	TGTGCCAGCAGTTCCAGGATAACAGGCATGAATGGCTACACCTTC	CASSSRITGMNGYTF
TRBV7-8	TRBD2	18	many	TRBJ2-1	TGTGCCAGCAGCCTAGCGGCACCCACTAGCGCGAGCCGCAATGAGCAGTTCTTC	CASSLAAPTSASRNEQFF
TRBV29-1	NA	16	few	TRBJ2-3	TGCAGCGTTGATGTTGGCCCGCGAAGTTTGGCGGATACGCAGTATTTT	CSVDVGPRSLADTQYF
TRBV7-2	TRBD2	14	NA	TRBJ2-7	TGTGCCAGCAGCTCCGGGACTAGCCTTTACGAGCAGTACTTC	CASSSGTSLYEQYF
TRBV25-1	NA	14	many	TRBJ1-2	TGTGCCAGCAGTGAGGGCCTACGGACCGATGGCTACACCTTC	CASSEGLRTDGYTF
TRBV29-1	TRBD2	14	NA	TRBJ2-7	TGCAGCGTTGAAAAACTAGCGGGTGCTACGGAGCAGTACTTC	CSVEKLAGATEQYF
TRBV24-1	NA	19	few	TRBJ2-7	TGTGCCACCAGTGATTCGTTTGTGGGCCCGGGACACCAAATCTACGAGCAGTACTTC	CATSDSFVGPGHQIYEQYF
TRBV2	TRBD2	15	many	TRBJ2-7	TGTGCCAGCAGGCTAGCGGGCTTCTCCTCCTACGAGCAGTACTTC	CASRLAGFSSYEQYF
TRBV7-8	NA	17	NA	TRBJ2-1	TGTGCCAGCAGCCTACAACTAGACAGTAGCTCCTACAATGAGCAGTTCTTC	CASSLQLDSSSYNEQFF
TRBV28	NA	14	few	TRBJ2-5	TGTGCCAGCAGTTCCTACCGGTCTCCCAGGGCCCAGTACTTC	CASSSYRSPRAQYF
TRBV20-1	NA	14	few	TRBJ1-2	TGCAGTGCTCGCCTGGCAGGGGATAACTATGGCTACACCTTC	CSARLAGDNYGYTF
TRBV29-1	NA	14	few	TRBJ2-1	TGCAGCGTTATAAGGCGGGACCTCTACAATGAGCAGTTCTTC	CSVIRRDLYNEQFF
TRBV29-1	NA	14	many	TRBJ2-1	TGCAGCGTTGAAGAGACGGGCGGCTACAATGAGCAGTTCTTC	CSVEETGGYNEQFF
TRBV28	NA	13	NA	TRBJ1-2	TGTGCCAGCAGTTTGGTCAGGCACTATGGCTACACCTTC	CASSLVRHYGYTF
TRBV9	NA	16	NA	TRBJ1-1	TGTGCCAGCAGCGTAGCTACTAACAGGGCCAACACTGAAGCTTTCTTT	CASSVATNRANTEAFF
TRBV11-2	TRBD2	17	few	TRBJ2-7	TGTGCCAGCAGTCTTCCTTTTGGTGACGGCGGGAGGTACGAGCAGTACTTC	CASSLPFGDGGRYEQYF
TRBV6-2/TRBV6-3	TRBD2	16	NA	TRBJ2-3	TGTGCCAGCAGCCGAGGACTAGCGGGGTTCACAGATACGCAGTATTTT	CASSRGLAGFTDTQYF
TRBV7-9	NA	15	few	TRBJ2-5	TGTGCCAGCACCGAAATTGAGGCGCATCAAGAGACCCAGTACTTC	CASTEIEAHQETQYF
TRBV3-1	TRBD1	15	NA	TRBJ1-2	TGTGCCAGCAGCCAAGCCGACAGGGGGCTCCGTGGCTACACCTTC	CASSQADRGLRGYTF
TRBV27	NA	13	many	TRBJ1-2	TGTGCCAGCAGTGAGGGGGGCGGCCATGGCTACACCTTC	CASSEGGGHGYTF
TRBV6-6	NA	14	few	TRBJ1-5	TGTGCCAGCAGTCCACTCCATAGCAATCAGCCCCAGCATTTT	CASSPLHSNQPQHF
TRBV28	TRBD1	17	NA	TRBJ1-1	TGTGCCAGCAGTTTAGGTATTGGGACAGGTTGGGACACTGAAGCTTTCTTT	CASSLGIGTGWDTEAFF
TRBV20-1	NA	13	NA	TRBJ1-6	TGCAGTGCCCACACGGCCCCTAATTCACCCCTCCACTTT	CSAHTAPNSPLHF
TRBV7-9	NA	14	many	TRBJ2-5	TGTGCCAGCAGCTTTCAGGGAGGAGGAGAGACCCAGTACTTC	CASSFQGGGETQYF
TRBV27	NA	11	many	TRBJ2-1	TGTGCCAGCAACAAAAGGAGCTCAAGGGTCTTC	CASNKRSSRVF
TRBV11-2	NA	13	NA	TRBJ2-3	TGTGCCAGCAGCTGGGGGGAACGGGATACGCAGTATTTT	CASSWGERDTQYF
TRBV7-8	TRBD2	15	few	TRBJ2-2	TGTGCCAGCAGCCGCTTAGCGGGAGATACCGGGGAGCTGTTTTTT	CASSRLAGDTGELFF
TRBV29-1	TRBD2	13	NA	TRBJ2-1	TGCAGCGGAGCAAGCGGGAGCCTAAGAGAGCAGTTCTTC	CSGASGSLREQFF
TRBV18	NA	13	few	TRBJ2-3	TGTGCCAGCTCACCAACCCGCACAGATACGCAGTATTTT	CASSPTRTDTQYF
TRBV6-2/TRBV6-3	NA	16	many	TRBJ2-1	TGTGCCAGCACTCCTAGCACCAGCCACACTTACAATGAGCAGTTCTTC	CASTPSTSHTYNEQFF
TRBV21-1	NA	14	NA	TRBJ2-3	TGTGCCAGCATCCGCGTCGTTAGCACAGATACGCAGTATTTT	CASIRVVSTDTQYF
TRBV7-3	TRBD1	17	NA	TRBJ1-3	TGTGCCAGCAGCTTAACGGCCCCGGGACAGACTGGAAACACCATATATTTT	CASSLTAPGQTGNTIYF
TRBV4-2	NA	16	NA	TRBJ2-1	TGTGCCAGCAGCCAAGAACCCGGGACAAAGTACAATGAGCAGTTCTTC	CASSQEPGTKYNEQFF
TRBV6-2/TRBV6-3	NA	15	few	TRBJ1-5	TGTGCCAGCAGTTACCCCGCTTATAGCAATCAGCCCCAGCATTTT	CASSYPAYSNQPQHF
TRBV29-1	TRBD1	14	few	TRBJ2-1	TGCAGCGTTGCCCCGTTTCAAACAGGGGATGAGCAGTTCTTC	CSVAPFQTGDEQFF
TRBV25-1	NA	15	many	TRBJ2-3	TGTGCCAGCAGTACGCGGGAAAGAGGCACAGATACGCAGTATTTT	CASSTRERGTDTQYF
TRBV7-3	TRBD1	13	NA	TRBJ1-2	TGTGCCAGCAGCTCGGGGACAGGACATGGCTACACCTTC	CASSSGTGHGYTF
TRBV7-3	NA	13	few	TRBJ2-2	TGTGCCAGCAGCGCCCGGACAGCCGGGGAGCTGTTTTTT	CASSARTAGELFF
TRBV7-2	NA	15	NA	TRBJ1-6	TGTGCCAGCAGCCCTCAGGGTGACTATAATTCACCCCTCCACTTT	CASSPQGDYNSPLHF
TRBV3-1	NA	14	few	TRBJ2-7	TGTGCCAGCAGCCGGACACGTCAGACCTACGAGCAGTACTTC	CASSRTRQTYEQYF
TRBV7-2	NA	14	NA	TRBJ2-1	TGTGCCAGCAGGACTCCTAGCGCGTACAATGAGCAGTTCTTC	CASRTPSAYNEQFF
TRBV18	TRBD1	15	many	TRBJ2-3	TGTGCCAGCTCACCGGGACAGGGCAACACAGATACGCAGTATTTT	CASSPGQGNTDTQYF
TRBV6-5	TRBD2	15	many	TRBJ2-3	TGTGCCAGCAGTTATAGCGGGAGTAGGACAGATACGCAGTATTTT	CASSYSGSRTDTQYF
TRBV11-1	NA	15	many	TRBJ1-1	TGTGCCAGCAGCTTAGGGAGGACGGTGAACACTGAAGCTTTCTTT	CASSLGRTVNTEAFF
TRBV3-1	NA	18	many	TRBJ2-7	TGTGCCAGCAGCCAAGTGGGGGGAACGGGGGCAAGCTCCTACGAGCAGTACTTC	CASSQVGGTGASSYEQYF
TRBV2	NA	14	many	TRBJ2-5	TGTGCCAGCAGTGAAAGGGGCAGGGTTGAGACCCAGTACTTC	CASSERGRVETQYF
TRBV6-6	NA	14	NA	TRBJ1-1	TGTGCCAGCAGGATAGGTACTATGAACACTGAAGCTTTCTTT	CASRIGTMNTEAFF
TRBV28	NA	13	NA	TRBJ2-7	TGTGCCAGCACCTTGCCGGGGGCCTACGAGCAGTACTTC	CASTLPGAYEQYF
TRBV5-4	TRBD2	16	NA	TRBJ2-1	TGTGCCAGCAGCTTGGCCCCGACTAGCGGGACCGATGAGCAGTTCTTC	CASSLAPTSGTDEQFF
TRBV3-1	NA	15	NA	TRBJ2-3	TGTGCCAGCAGCCGCGCGGGACGGTCCGCAGATACGCAGTATTTT	CASSRAGRSADTQYF
TRBV7-8	TRBD1	15	few	TRBJ2-3	TGTGCCAGCAGCTTAGGGGACAGACTCGGGGATACGCAGTATTTT	CASSLGDRLGDTQYF
TRBV12-3/TRBV12-4	NA	13	NA	TRBJ2-7	TGTGCCAGCGTGGAGCAGAAGCACTACGAGCAGTACTTC	CASVEQKHYEQYF
TRBV28	TRBD2	18	many	TRBJ2-7	TGTGCCAGCAGTTTAGGACTAGCGGGAGAGACGAGCTCCTACGAGCAGTACTTC	CASSLGLAGETSSYEQYF
TRBV7-6	NA	12	many	TRBJ2-5	TGTGCCAGCAGCTTAGCAGCGGAGACCCAGTACTTC	CASSLAAETQYF
TRBV7-3	NA	12	many	TRBJ2-3	TGTGCCAGCAGCCTGACCAGAGATACGCAGTATTTT	CASSLTRDTQYF
TRBV30	NA	13	NA	TRBJ1-3	TGTGCCTGGAGCGCCGGGGTGGGGAACACCATATATTTT	CAWSAGVGNTIYF